The 7 T cell receptor beta chains below all came from one sample that was sequenced in a study of shared clonotypes between healthy human individuals. Sequenced by immunoSEQ multiplex PCR; TCRdb stores in-frame clones only, minus some. The sample holds around 700,000 clones, about two thirds seen once. The material sequenced was memory CD4+ T cells sorted from blood. The subset was: CD45RA-negative fraction. The origin of the receptors is a woman aged 30 to 39 in good health.

The V gene is TRBV28, the J gene TRBJ2-7, with TRBD1 matching over 8 bases. CDR1 and CDR2 from the germline V gene are MDHEN and SYDVKM. The CDR3 is 15 amino acids. V lost 6 bases to trimming and J lost 3 bases; unmatched junction nucleotides: 10. The CDR3 DNA follows: TGTGCCAGCAGCGCGAGTCCCGGACAGGGCTACGAGCAGTACTTC. Protein sequence: CASSASPGQGYEQYF.

Of note for this clone: Additional DNA sequences in this sample encode the identical CDR3. The chain is built from TRBV5-1 and TRBJ2-7; 8 bases align to TRBD1. Germline V gene data show CDR1 as SGHRS and CDR2 as YFSETQ. The CDR3 length is 15 residues. V shed 4 bases and J 0 bases; nucleotides not matched to a gene: 6. The CDR3 is CASSLDRAFSYEQYF. The CDR3 nucleotides are TGCGCCAGCAGCCTGGACAGGGCATTCTCCTACGAGCAGTACTTC.

The chain links TRBV4-2 to TRBJ2-4; perhaps TRBD1 as D (5 bases). The CDR3 is 15 residues long. Germline V gives CDR1 LGHNA, CDR2 YNFKEQ. Between the trimmed V and J ends, which lost 0 bases and 2 bases, there was a span of 8 bases. The CDR3 loop is CASSQETDTKNIQYF. In DNA, the CDR3 is TGTGCCAGCAGCCAAGAGACGGACACCAAAAACATTCAGTACTTC.

The chain couples TRBV5-4 to TRBJ2-2, with TRBD1 matching 7 bases. V was clipped by 6 bases and J by 1 base; unmatched bases: 9. Germline CDR1 SGHNT, CDR2 YYREEE (reference sequence). This CDR3 spans 16 amino acids. CDR3 in amino acids: CASTTDRAKNTGELFF. CDR3 sequence (DNA): TGTGCCAGCACCACTGACAGGGCGAAGAACACCGGGGAGCTGTTTTTT.

This clone has only a few counts. The chain combines TRBV7-6 with TRBJ2-3; 8 nucleotides match TRBD1. This CDR3 spans 16 amino acids. CDR1 is SGHVS, CDR2 FNYEAQ, per germline. J was trimmed by 4 bases and V by 2 bases; bases with no gene match: 8. CDR3 region: CASSLLGAGGADTQYF. In DNA form, the CDR3 reads TGTGCCAGCAGCTTATTGGGGGCAGGGGGCGCAGATACGCAGTATTTT.

The chain joins TRBV30 to TRBJ2-5; tentative D call: TRBD2 (6 bases). The DNA end is more similar to TRBJ2-7, so the J call may be wrong. This CDR3 has 14 residues. Germline lookup yields CDR1 GTSNPN and CDR2 SVGIG (reference sequence). DNA for the CDR3: TGTGCCTGGAGCCGCGCCGGGGGCTCCTACGAGCAGTACTTC. This sequence encodes CAWSRAGGSYEQYF.

The chain is built from TRBV7-9 and TRBJ2-1; D unclear. V was pared by 5 bases and J by 0 bases, with 11 bases between. This CDR3 has 15 amino acids. The V gene's germline CDR1 is SEHNR and CDR2 FQNEAQ (reference sequence). As DNA, the CDR3 is TGTGCCAGCAGCGTCAGCGAGAGCTCCTACAATGAGCAGTTCTTC. This sequence encodes CASSVSESSYNEQFF.